This TCR beta chain was identified during a study of identical twins. Study observations and caveats: Fewer insertions characterized abundant cord blood beta clonotypes, whereas memory repertoires showed none.

TCRdb itself ran the 5' RACE reads through MiXCR, one entry per CDR3 protein. Of roughly 500,000 distinct CDR3 sequences in the sample, roughly 21% were seen once. The CDR3 extends over 13 amino acids. Trimming took 7 bases from V and 2 from J, leaving 10 bases between them. In germline, CDR1 is LGHNA, CDR2 YNFKEQ. This clonotype was seen more than once but under ten times. The antigen is unknown. These data were also reused for a study on T cells expressing NK-cell markers. That study reports: Seven donors tested HCMV-seropositive and one tested seronegative among the eight sequenced. The CD3+CD56-NKG2C+ fraction of several donors was also led by these clonotypes.

The rearrangement links TRBV4-2 to TRBJ2-3; no clear D. The receptor comes from a woman younger than 35 in good health. The sample consisted of CD4+ T cells sorted from blood. The CDR3, as DNA: TGTGCCAGCACCCGTAGAGACACAGATACGCAGTATTTT. It specifies CASTRRDTDTQYF.